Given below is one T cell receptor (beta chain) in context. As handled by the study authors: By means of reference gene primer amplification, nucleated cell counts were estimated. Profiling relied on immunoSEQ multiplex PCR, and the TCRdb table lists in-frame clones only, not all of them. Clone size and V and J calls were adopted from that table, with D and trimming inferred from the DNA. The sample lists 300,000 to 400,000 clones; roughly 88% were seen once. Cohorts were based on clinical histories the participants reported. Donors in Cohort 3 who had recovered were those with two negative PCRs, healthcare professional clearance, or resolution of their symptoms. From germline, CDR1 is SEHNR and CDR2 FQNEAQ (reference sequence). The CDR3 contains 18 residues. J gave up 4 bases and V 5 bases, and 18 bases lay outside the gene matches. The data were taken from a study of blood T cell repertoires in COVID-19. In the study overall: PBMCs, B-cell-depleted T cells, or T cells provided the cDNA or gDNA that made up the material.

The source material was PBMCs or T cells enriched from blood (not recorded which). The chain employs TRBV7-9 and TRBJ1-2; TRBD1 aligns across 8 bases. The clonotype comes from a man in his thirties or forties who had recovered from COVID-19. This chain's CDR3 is CASSTRPRDRNLFYGYTF. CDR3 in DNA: TGTGCCAGCAGCACCCGCCCCCGGGACAGGAATCTTTTCTATGGCTACACCTTC.